This paragraph covers one TCR beta chain sequence. From germline, CDR1 is SGHDT and CDR2 YYEEEE. The CDR3 runs 17 residues. V shed 4 bases and J 0 bases; nucleotides not matched to a gene: 7. The data were obtained in a study of OX40 agonist ivuxolimab in advanced cancers. Data came from immunoSEQ multiplex PCR; TCRdb stores just in-frame clones and leaves some out. The table shows tens of thousands of clones, with around 85% occurring only once. The TCR comes from an adult with an advanced solid tumor such as melanoma, head and neck, liver or kidney cancer. The V gene is TRBV5-6, the J gene TRBJ1-5, with TRBD1 identical over 10 bases. The material was CD4+ or CD8+ T cells sorted from blood, obtained in a trial of the OX40 agonist ivuxolimab. This CDR3 is CASSLRQGADSNQPQHF. Written as DNA, the CDR3 is TGTGCCAGCAGCCTACGACAGGGGGCAGATAGCAATCAGCCCCAGCATTTT.